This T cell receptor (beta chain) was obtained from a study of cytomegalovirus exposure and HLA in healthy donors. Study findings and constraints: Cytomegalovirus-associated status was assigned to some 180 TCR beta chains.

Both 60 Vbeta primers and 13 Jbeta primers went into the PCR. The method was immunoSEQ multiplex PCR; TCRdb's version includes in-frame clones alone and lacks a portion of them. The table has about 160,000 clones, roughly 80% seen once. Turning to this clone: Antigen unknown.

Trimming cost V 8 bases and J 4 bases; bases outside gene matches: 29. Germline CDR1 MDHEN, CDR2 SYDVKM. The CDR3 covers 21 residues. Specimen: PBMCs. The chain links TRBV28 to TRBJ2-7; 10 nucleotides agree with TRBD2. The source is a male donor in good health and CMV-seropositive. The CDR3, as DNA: TGTGCCAGCTTTCAAAGGAACCGACGCGGGTCGCTAGCGGGAGTTCCGTACGAGCAGTACTTC. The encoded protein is CASFQRNRRGSLAGVPYEQYF.